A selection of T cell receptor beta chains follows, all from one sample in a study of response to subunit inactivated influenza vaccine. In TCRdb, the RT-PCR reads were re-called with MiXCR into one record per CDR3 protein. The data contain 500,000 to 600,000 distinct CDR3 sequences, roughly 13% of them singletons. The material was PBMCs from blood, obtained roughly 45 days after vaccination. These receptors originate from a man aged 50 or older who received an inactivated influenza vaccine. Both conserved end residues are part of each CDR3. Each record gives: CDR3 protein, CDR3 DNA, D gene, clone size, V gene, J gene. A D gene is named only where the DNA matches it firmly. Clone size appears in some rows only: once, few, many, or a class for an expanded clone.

CDR3aa: CASSLYGRGYGELFF; CDR3nt: TGTGCCAGCAGCCTATACGGCAGGGGATACGGGGAGCTGTTTTTT; d_gene: -; abundance: few; v_gene: TRBV7-9; j_gene: TRBJ2-2
CDR3aa: CASSPRQGQGTEAFF; CDR3nt: TGTGCCAGCAGCCCGCGACAGGGGCAGGGCACTGAAGCTTTCTTT; d_gene: TRBD1; abundance: few; v_gene: TRBV7-2; j_gene: TRBJ1-1
CDR3aa: CASKDRVTDTQYF; CDR3nt: TGTGCCAGCAAGGACAGGGTAACAGATACGCAGTATTTT; d_gene: TRBD1; abundance: many; v_gene: TRBV28; j_gene: TRBJ2-3
CDR3aa: CASSFSSEETQYF; CDR3nt: TGTGCCAGCAGTTTTAGCTCTGAAGAGACCCAGTACTTC; d_gene: -; abundance: few; v_gene: TRBV12-3/TRBV12-4; j_gene: TRBJ2-5
CDR3aa: CSASRAGRYNEQFF; CDR3nt: TGCAGTGCTAGTAGGGCGGGTCGGTACAATGAGCAGTTCTTC; d_gene: -; abundance: few; v_gene: TRBV20-1; j_gene: TRBJ2-1
CDR3aa: CSATTGDVDEAFF; CDR3nt: TGCAGTGCTACCACAGGGGACGTCGATGAAGCTTTCTTT; d_gene: TRBD1; abundance: few; v_gene: TRBV20-1; j_gene: TRBJ1-1
CDR3aa: CASSDGVFGTDTQYF; CDR3nt: TGTGCCAGCAGTGACGGCGTTTTTGGCACAGATACGCAGTATTTT; d_gene: -; abundance: few; v_gene: TRBV2; j_gene: TRBJ2-3
CDR3aa: CASSARPGVYGYTF; CDR3nt: TGTGCCAGCAGTGCGAGGCCGGGGGTCTATGGCTACACCTTC; d_gene: -; abundance: few; v_gene: TRBV28; j_gene: TRBJ1-2
CDR3aa: CASAPPPGKLKQETQYF; CDR3nt: TGCGCCAGCGCCCCTCCGCCGGGGAAATTAAAACAAGAGACCCAGTACTTC; d_gene: -; abundance: -; v_gene: TRBV5-1; j_gene: TRBJ2-5
CDR3aa: CATSDSGSSTDTQYF; CDR3nt: TGTGCCACCAGTGACTCGGGGTCTAGCACAGATACGCAGTATTTT; d_gene: -; abundance: few; v_gene: TRBV24-1; j_gene: TRBJ2-3
CDR3aa: CATSENRFSNQPQHF; CDR3nt: TGTGCCACCAGTGAAAACAGGTTCAGCAATCAGCCCCAGCATTTT; d_gene: -; abundance: -; v_gene: TRBV24-1; j_gene: TRBJ1-5
CDR3aa: CASGLRVGPQYF; CDR3nt: TGTGCTAGTGGTTTGCGGGTCGGGCCCCAGTACTTC; d_gene: -; abundance: -; v_gene: TRBV12-5; j_gene: TRBJ2-5
CDR3aa: CASSPWGEPQHF; CDR3nt: TGTGCCAGCAGCCCCTGGGGGGAGCCCCAGCATTTT; d_gene: -; abundance: many; v_gene: TRBV12-3/TRBV12-4; j_gene: TRBJ1-5
CDR3aa: CASSLAPAGSTGELFF; CDR3nt: TGCGCCAGCAGCTTGGCCCCCGCCGGGAGCACCGGGGAGCTGTTTTTT; d_gene: -; abundance: many; v_gene: TRBV5-1; j_gene: TRBJ2-2
CDR3aa: CASSYGGPNTGELFF; CDR3nt: TGTGCCAGCAGTTACGGCGGGCCTAACACCGGGGAGCTGTTTTTT; d_gene: -; abundance: -; v_gene: TRBV6-5; j_gene: TRBJ2-2
CDR3aa: CASSLSDRETQYF; CDR3nt: TGTGCCAGCAGTTTATCCGACAGGGAGACCCAGTACTTC; d_gene: -; abundance: many; v_gene: TRBV12-3/TRBV12-4; j_gene: TRBJ2-5
CDR3aa: CASSLTRGIQETQYF; CDR3nt: TGTGCCAGCAGCCTGACGCGCGGGATCCAAGAGACCCAGTACTTC; d_gene: -; abundance: -; v_gene: TRBV7-2; j_gene: TRBJ2-5